These 19 T cell receptor beta chains were sequenced from one sample in a study of blood T cell repertoires in COVID-19. Data came from immunoSEQ multiplex PCR; TCRdb stores just in-frame clones and leaves some out. The data contain 200,000 to 300,000 clones, more than 75% of them singletons. Sequenced: peripheral blood. These receptors were taken from an elderly man with acute or convalescent COVID-19.

The chain uses TRBV5-6 and TRBJ2-1, with a weak D call TRBD2 (5 bases). Germline V gene data show CDR1 as SGHDT and CDR2 as YYEEEE. CDR3 length: 18 residues. The germline V and J ends were trimmed by 1 base and 2 bases, with 19 bases remaining between them. DNA for the CDR3: TGTGCCAGCAGCTTGATCCCACCCTCTAGCAGTCCCTACAATGAGCAGTTCTTC. This sequence encodes CASSLIPPSSSPYNEQFF.

CDR3 sequence (DNA): TGTGCCAGCAGCTTAGCAGGGGCGAATCAGCCCCAGCATTTT. Its protein is CASSLAGANQPQHF. V usage is TRBV7-8 and J usage is TRBJ1-5; perhaps TRBD1 as D (5 bases). The CDR3 is 14 amino acids. V lost 0 bases and J 4 bases, leaving 7 bases between the germline ends. Per the germline V gene, CDR1 is SGHVS and CDR2 is FQNEAQ. Using reference TRBV7-8 and TRBJ1-5 for the parts outside the CDR3, the full variable domain is GAGVSQSPRYKVAKRGQDVALRCDPISGHVSLFWYQQALGQGPEFLTYFQNEAQLDKSGLPSDRFFAERPEGSVSTLKIQRTQQEDSAVYLCASSLAGANQPQHFGDGTRLSIL.

This chain links TRBV28 with TRBJ1-5, with 8 positions matching TRBD1. Trimming removed 6 bases from V and 4 bases from J; junction bases left unmatched: 8. CDR1 is MDHEN and CDR2 is SYDVKM in the germline V gene. The CDR3 is 15 amino acids. This CDR3 reads CASSQGQGTNQPQHF. DNA for the CDR3: TGTGCCAGCAGCCAAGGACAGGGAACGAATCAGCCCCAGCATTTT. The whole variable domain, remainder taken from reference TRBV28 and TRBJ1-5, is DVKVTQSSRYLVKRTGEKVFLECVQDMDHENMFWYRQDPGLGLRLIYFSYDVKMKEKGDIPEGYSVSREKKERFSLILESASTNQTSMYLCASSQGQGTNQPQHFGDGTRLSIL.

J is TRBJ1-1 and V is TRBV5-4; D ambiguous. The CDR3 is made up of 14 amino acids. Germline CDR1 and CDR2: SGHNT and YYREEE (reference sequence). V was trimmed by 0 bases and J by 0 bases, leaving 6 bases between them. The CDR3 spells CASSLGLVNTEAFF. For the CDR3, the DNA is TGTGCCAGCAGCTTGGGACTGGTGAACACTGAAGCTTTCTTT.

This sequence joins TRBV10-3 and TRBJ2-1; tentatively, D is TRBD2 (6 bases). CDR1 and CDR2 from the germline V gene are ENHRY and SYGVKD. The V gene lost 2 bases and the J gene lost 4 bases, with 9 bases spanning the gap. This CDR3 is built from 14 residues. Here the CDR3 reads CAISEGGLYNEQFF. The CDR3 DNA sequence: TGTGCCATCAGTGAGGGAGGGCTATACAATGAGCAGTTCTTC.

The chain carries TRBV5-1 and TRBJ1-5, with unresolved D. Germline V CDR1 and CDR2: SGHRS, YFSETQ. This CDR3 is built from 14 residues. Between the trimmed V and J ends, which lost 0 bases and 9 bases, there was a span of 13 bases. Written as DNA, the CDR3 is TGCGCCAGCAGCTTGGGCAGCGAGAGTGGGCCCCAGCATTTT. Translation gives CASSLGSESGPQHF. Full variable domain (remainder filled in from reference TRBV5-1 and TRBJ1-5): KAGVTQTPRYLIKTRGQQVTLSCSPISGHRSVSWYQQTPGQGLQFLFEYFSETQRNKGNFPGRFSGRQFSNSRSEMNVSTLELGDSALYLCASSLGSESGPQHFGDGTRLSIL.

Only one count was recorded for this clone. V usage is TRBV28 and J usage is TRBJ2-7, with 7 bases matching TRBD2. This CDR3 is 13 amino acids long. Germline lookup yields CDR1 MDHEN and CDR2 SYDVKM. Unmatched junction bases numbered 4, after V lost 4 bases and J lost 4 bases. CDR3 region: CASSSSGAYEQYF. The CDR3 nucleotides read TGTGCCAGCAGTTCTAGCGGAGCTTACGAGCAGTACTTC.

This chain connects TRBV9 to TRBJ1-4; tentatively, D is TRBD1 (5 bases). Trimming shortened V by 3 bases and J by 6 bases, and 15 bases separated the two germline ends. Germline V gene data show CDR1 as SGDLS and CDR2 as YYNGEE. The CDR3 contains 15 residues. Written as DNA, the CDR3 is TGTGCCAGCAGCGCCAGTTCTTGGGGGGATGAAAAACTGTTTTTT. This translates into CASSASSWGDEKLFF.

This rearrangement joins TRBV9 to TRBJ2-2; 8 nucleotides match TRBD2. The CDR3 covers 15 residues. The V segment lost 0 bases and the J segment 4 bases; nucleotides outside the gene matches: 2. The germline CDR1 and CDR2 sequences are SGDLS and YYNGEE. The CDR3 DNA reads as TGTGCCAGCAGCGTAGACGGGAGGGGCACCGGGGAGCTGTTTTTT. Protein product: CASSVDGRGTGELFF.

The rearrangement uses TRBV6-5 and TRBJ2-7; 8 nucleotides match TRBD1. The V and J ends lost 6 bases and 7 bases, in that order; junction bases with no gene match: 11. The length of the CDR3 is 14 residues. Germline-derived CDR1 and CDR2 are MNHEY and SVGAGI. The CDR3 reads CASRGQGTTREQYF. The CDR3 coding sequence is TGTGCCAGCAGAGGACAGGGCACAACCCGGGAGCAGTACTTC.

The chain uses TRBV12-3 or TRBV12-4 and TRBJ2-7, with D uncertain. The CDR3 loop spans 13 amino acids. V lost 5 bases, J lost 6 bases, and 14 bases lay in between. The chain's CDR3 is CASSALRSSEQYF. The CDR3 coding sequence is TGTGCCAGCAGTGCTCTAAGATCGAGCGAGCAGTACTTC.

The chain employs TRBV28 and TRBJ1-1; possibly TRBD1 for D (5 bases). The CDR3 has 15 amino acids. Germline lookup yields CDR1 MDHEN and CDR2 SYDVKM. V lost 2 bases and J 10 bases, leaving 20 bases between the germline ends. CDR3: CASSLGTRGTGAAFF. DNA of the CDR3: TGTGCCAGCAGTTTAGGCACAAGGGGCACGGGCGCAGCTTTCTTT.

Worth noting for this clone: Other DNA sequences of this sample code for an identical CDR3. The chain couples TRBV15 to TRBJ2-2; D remains ambiguous. Germline V lookup: CDR1 LNHNV, CDR2 YYDKDF (reference sequence). With 1 base removed from V and 6 bases from J, the gap between germline ends came to 3 bases. There are 12 residues in the CDR3. DNA for the CDR3: TGTGCCACCAGCAGAGCATCCGGGGAGCTGTTTTTT. Residues: CATSRASGELFF.

Turning to this clone: Other DNA sequences in the same sample also yield this CDR3. The gene calls are TRBV2 and TRBJ1-5; TRBD1 aligns across 10 bases. Unmatched junction bases numbered 7, after V lost 4 bases and J lost 4 bases. Germline CDR1 and CDR2: SNHLY and FYNNEI. The CDR3 runs to 16 residues. CDR3 amino acids: CASSGPRTGGNQPQHF. DNA for the CDR3: TGTGCCAGCAGTGGTCCACGGACAGGGGGTAATCAGCCCCAGCATTTT.

Concerning this clone itself: The same CDR3 can be traced to other DNA sequences in this sample. The chain carries TRBV6-5 and TRBJ1-3, with TRBD1 as a possible D gene (6 bases). Germline V gene data show CDR1 as MNHEY and CDR2 as SVGAGI. V shed 7 bases and J shed 0 bases, with 10 bases lying between them. The CDR3 spans 14 residues. DNA of the CDR3: TGTGCCAGCACTCTAGGGGGCTCTGGAAACACCATATATTTT. Translation gives CASTLGGSGNTIYF.

This chain uses TRBV11-3 with TRBJ2-1, with TRBD2 as a possible D gene (6 bases). Germline loops: CDR1 SGHNT, CDR2 YENEEA. The V end lost 2 bases, the J end lost 0 bases, and 8 bases lay between the germline ends. This CDR3 is built from 15 residues. CDR3 sequence: CASSLLASSYNEQFF. As DNA, the CDR3 is TGTGCCAGCAGCTTACTAGCGAGCTCCTACAATGAGCAGTTCTTC.

This clone was observed a handful of times. V usage is TRBV4-2 and J usage is TRBJ2-7, with TRBD1 as a possible D gene (5 bases). With 0 bases removed from V and 2 bases from J, the gap between germline ends came to 20 bases. This CDR3 has 18 residues. Germline CDR1 is LGHNA and CDR2 is YNFKEQ. The CDR3 bases are TGTGCCAGCAGCCAAGACCCCAAAGGGGCAGGGATAACCTACGAGCAGTACTTC. This encodes CASSQDPKGAGITYEQYF.

This clone came up a few times. The DNA of the CDR3 is TGTGCCAGCAGTCAGGGTCTAGCGGACACCGGGGAGCTGTTTTTT. It encodes CASSQGLADTGELFF. The V gene is TRBV5-4, the J gene TRBJ2-2; 7 bases are a match to TRBD2. Germline assignment: CDR1 SGHNT and CDR2 YYREEE (reference sequence). The CDR3 loop spans 15 amino acids. The V gene end was trimmed by 5 bases and the J gene end by 3 bases; junction bases not matched to a gene: 7.

The chain carries TRBV7-8 and TRBJ2-6; the D is unclear. V lost 4 bases to trimming and J lost 0 bases, with 4 bases between them. CDR3 length: 14 amino acids. Germline V CDR1 and CDR2: SGHVS, FQNEAQ. CDR3 amino acids: CASSSYSGANVLTF. CDR3 sequence (DNA): TGTGCCAGCAGCTCGTACTCTGGGGCCAACGTCCTGACTTTC.